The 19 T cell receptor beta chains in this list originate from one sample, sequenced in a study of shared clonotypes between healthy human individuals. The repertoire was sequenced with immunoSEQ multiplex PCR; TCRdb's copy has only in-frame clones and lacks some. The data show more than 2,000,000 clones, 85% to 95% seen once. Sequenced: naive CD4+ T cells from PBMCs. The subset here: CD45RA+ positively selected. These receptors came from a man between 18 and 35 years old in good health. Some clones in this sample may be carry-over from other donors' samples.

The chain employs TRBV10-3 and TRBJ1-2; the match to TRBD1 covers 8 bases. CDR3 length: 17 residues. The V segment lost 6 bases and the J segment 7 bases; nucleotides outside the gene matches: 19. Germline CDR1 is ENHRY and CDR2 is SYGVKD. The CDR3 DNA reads TGTGCCATCAGGCCGGACCGAGGACAGGGAACCCCGGTTGGCTACACCTTC. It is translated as CAIRPDRGQGTPVGYTF.

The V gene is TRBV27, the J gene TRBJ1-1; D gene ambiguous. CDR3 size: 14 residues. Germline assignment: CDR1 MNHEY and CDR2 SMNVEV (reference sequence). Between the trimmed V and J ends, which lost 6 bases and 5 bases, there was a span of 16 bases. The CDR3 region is CASSLGRLGTEAFF. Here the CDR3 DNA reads TGTGCCAGCAGCTTAGGGAGGTTGGGGACTGAAGCTTTCTTT.

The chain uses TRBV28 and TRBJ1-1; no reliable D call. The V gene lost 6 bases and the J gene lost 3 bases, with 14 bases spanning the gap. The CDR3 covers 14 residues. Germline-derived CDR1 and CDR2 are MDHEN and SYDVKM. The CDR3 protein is CASRLRSGDTEAFF. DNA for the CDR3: TGTGCCAGCAGGTTGAGGTCCGGGGACACTGAAGCTTTCTTT.

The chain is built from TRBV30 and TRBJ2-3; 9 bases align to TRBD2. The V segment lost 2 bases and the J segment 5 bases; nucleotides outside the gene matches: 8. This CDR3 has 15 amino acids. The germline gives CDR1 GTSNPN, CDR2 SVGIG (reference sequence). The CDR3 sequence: CAWSLIGGRGDTQYF. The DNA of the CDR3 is TGTGCCTGGAGTTTAATCGGCGGGAGGGGAGATACGCAGTATTTT.

In nucleotides, the CDR3 is TGTGCCAGCATCCCCAGAGAACGGTTCACCGGGGAGCTGTTTTTT. This encodes CASIPRERFTGELFF. The chain is built from TRBV6-5 and TRBJ2-2; no clear D gene. Trimming stripped 7 bases from V and 4 bases from J, with 16 bases between. Germline assignment: CDR1 MNHEY and CDR2 SVGAGI. The CDR3 contains 15 residues.

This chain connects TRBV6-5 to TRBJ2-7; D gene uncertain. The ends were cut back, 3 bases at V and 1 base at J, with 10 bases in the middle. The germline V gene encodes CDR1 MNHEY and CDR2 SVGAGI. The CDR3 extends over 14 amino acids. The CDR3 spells CASSYGERSYEQYF. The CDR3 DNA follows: TGTGCCAGCAGTTATGGGGAAAGATCCTACGAGCAGTACTTC.

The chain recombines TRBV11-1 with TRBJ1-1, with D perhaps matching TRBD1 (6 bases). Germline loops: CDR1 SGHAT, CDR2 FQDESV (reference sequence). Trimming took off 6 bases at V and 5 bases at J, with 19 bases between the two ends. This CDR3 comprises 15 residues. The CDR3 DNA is TGTGCCAGCAGTAAAATGGGGGCCGTGCGGACTGAAGCTTTCTTT. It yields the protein CASSKMGAVRTEAFF.

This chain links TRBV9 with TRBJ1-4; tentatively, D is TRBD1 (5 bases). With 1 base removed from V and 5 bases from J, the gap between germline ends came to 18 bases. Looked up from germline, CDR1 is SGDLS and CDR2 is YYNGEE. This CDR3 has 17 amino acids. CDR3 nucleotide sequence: TGTGCCAGCAGCGTATTTGGGGGGTTGAGAGCCAATGAAAAACTGTTTTTT. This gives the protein CASSVFGGLRANEKLFF.

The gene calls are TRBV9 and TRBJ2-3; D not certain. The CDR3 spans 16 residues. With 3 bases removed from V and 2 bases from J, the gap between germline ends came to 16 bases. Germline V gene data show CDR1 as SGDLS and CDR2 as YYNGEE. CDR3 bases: TGTGCCAGCAGCGCCCGACTGAGCAGATTCACAGATACGCAGTATTTT. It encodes CASSARLSRFTDTQYF. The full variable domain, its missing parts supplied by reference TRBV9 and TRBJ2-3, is DSGVTQTPKHLITATGQRVTLRCSPRSGDLSVYWYQQSLDQGLQFLIQYYNGEERAKGNILERFSAQQFPDLHSELNLSSLELGDSALYFCASSARLSRFTDTQYFGPGTRLTVL.

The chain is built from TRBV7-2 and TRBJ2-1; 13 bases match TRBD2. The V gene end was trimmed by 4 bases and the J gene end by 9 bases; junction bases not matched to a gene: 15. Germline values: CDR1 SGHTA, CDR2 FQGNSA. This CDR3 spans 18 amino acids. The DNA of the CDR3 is TGTGCCAGCAGCTCAGCCCCGAGTGGACTAGCGGGAGAGGTTGAGCAGTTCTTC. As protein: CASSSAPSGLAGEVEQFF. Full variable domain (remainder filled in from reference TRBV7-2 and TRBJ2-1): GAGVSQSPSNKVTEKGKDVELRCDPISGHTALYWYRQSLGQGLEFLIYFQGNSAPDKSGLPSDRFSAERTGGSVSTLTIQRTQQEDSAVYLCASSSAPSGLAGEVEQFFGPGTRLTVL.

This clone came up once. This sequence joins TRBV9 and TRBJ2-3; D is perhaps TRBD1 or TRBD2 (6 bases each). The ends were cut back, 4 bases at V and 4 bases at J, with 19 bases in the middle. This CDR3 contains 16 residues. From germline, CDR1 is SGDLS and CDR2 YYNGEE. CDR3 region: CASSSAGGGVPDTQYF. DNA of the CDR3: TGTGCCAGCAGCTCCGCCGGGGGCGGGGTCCCAGATACGCAGTATTTT. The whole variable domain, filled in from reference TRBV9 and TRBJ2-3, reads DSGVTQTPKHLITATGQRVTLRCSPRSGDLSVYWYQQSLDQGLQFLIQYYNGEERAKGNILERFSAQQFPDLHSELNLSSLELGDSALYFCASSSAGGGVPDTQYFGPGTRLTVL.

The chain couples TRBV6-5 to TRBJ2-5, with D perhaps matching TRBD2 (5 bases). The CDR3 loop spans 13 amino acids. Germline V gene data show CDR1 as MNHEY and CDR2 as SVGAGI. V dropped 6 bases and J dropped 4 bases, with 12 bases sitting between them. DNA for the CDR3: TGTGCCAGCAGCGGCCAGGCGGGAGAGACCCAGTACTTC. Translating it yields CASSGQAGETQYF.

The CDR3 region is CASSRGTGARANYEQYF. As DNA, the CDR3 is TGTGCCAGCAGCCGTGGGACAGGGGCGAGGGCCAACTACGAGCAGTACTTC. The rearrangement uses TRBV7-2 and TRBJ2-7, with 10 bases aligning to TRBD1. Per germline, CDR1 SGHTA and CDR2 FQGNSA. Trimming cost V 5 bases and J 3 bases; bases outside gene matches: 13. The CDR3 consists of 17 residues.

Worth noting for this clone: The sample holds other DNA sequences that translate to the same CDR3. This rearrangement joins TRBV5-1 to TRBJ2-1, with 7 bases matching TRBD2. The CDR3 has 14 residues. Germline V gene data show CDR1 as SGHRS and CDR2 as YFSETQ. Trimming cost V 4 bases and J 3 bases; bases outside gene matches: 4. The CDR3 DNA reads TGCGCCAGCAGCCCCCCGGGGGGCTACAATGAGCAGTTCTTC. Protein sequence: CASSPPGGYNEQFF.

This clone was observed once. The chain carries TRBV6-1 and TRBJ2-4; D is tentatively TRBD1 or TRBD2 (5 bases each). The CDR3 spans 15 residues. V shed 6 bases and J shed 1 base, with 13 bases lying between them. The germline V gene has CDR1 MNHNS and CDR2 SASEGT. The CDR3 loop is CASRGLGAAKNIQYF. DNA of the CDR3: TGTGCCAGCAGAGGACTCGGGGCGGCCAAAAACATTCAGTACTTC.

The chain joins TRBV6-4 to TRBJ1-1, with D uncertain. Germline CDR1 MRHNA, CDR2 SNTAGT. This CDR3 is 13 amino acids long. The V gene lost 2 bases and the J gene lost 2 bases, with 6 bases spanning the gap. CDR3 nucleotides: TGTGCCAGCAGTGACCGGGAAAACACTGAAGCTTTCTTT. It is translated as CASSDRENTEAFF.

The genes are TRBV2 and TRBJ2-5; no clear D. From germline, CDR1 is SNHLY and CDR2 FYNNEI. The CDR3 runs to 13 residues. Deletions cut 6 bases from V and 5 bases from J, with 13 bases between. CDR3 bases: TGTGCCAGCAGGGGCGCCCGAAGGGAGACCCAGTACTTC. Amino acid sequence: CASRGARRETQYF.

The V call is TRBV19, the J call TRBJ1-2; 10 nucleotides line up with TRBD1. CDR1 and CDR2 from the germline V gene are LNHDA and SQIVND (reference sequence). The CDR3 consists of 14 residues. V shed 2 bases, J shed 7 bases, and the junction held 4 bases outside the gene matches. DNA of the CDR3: TGTGCCAGTAGTATACGGGACAGGGGAGGTGGCTACACCTTC. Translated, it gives CASSIRDRGGGYTF.

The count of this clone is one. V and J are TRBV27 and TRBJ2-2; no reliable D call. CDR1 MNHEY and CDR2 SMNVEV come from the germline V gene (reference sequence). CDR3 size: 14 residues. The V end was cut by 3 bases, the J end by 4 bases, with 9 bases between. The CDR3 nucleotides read TGTGCCAGCAGTTTCTGGCAGACCACCGGGGAGCTGTTTTTT. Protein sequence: CASSFWQTTGELFF.